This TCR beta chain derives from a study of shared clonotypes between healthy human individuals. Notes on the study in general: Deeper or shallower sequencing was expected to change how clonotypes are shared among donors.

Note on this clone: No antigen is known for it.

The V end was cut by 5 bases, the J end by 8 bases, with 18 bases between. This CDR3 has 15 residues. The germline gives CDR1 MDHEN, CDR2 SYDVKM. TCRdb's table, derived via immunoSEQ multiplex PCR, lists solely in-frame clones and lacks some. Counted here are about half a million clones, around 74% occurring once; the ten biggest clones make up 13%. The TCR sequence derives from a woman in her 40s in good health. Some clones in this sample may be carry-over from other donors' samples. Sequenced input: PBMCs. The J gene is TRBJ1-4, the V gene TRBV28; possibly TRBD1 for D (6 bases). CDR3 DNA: TGTGCCAGCAGTGCAACAGGGAGGGTAAAGGAAAAACTGTTTTTT. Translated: CASSATGRVKEKLFF.